This TCR beta chain comes out of a study of T cell changes during pregnancy in multiple sclerosis. Losses at the gene ends were 5 bases for V and 4 bases for J; bases not matched to a gene: 5. Germline assignment: CDR1 MNHEY and CDR2 SMNVEV (reference sequence). The CDR3 runs to 14 residues. Sequencing used immunoSEQ multiplex PCR; TCRdb keeps in-frame clones, though not all of them. Here the sample spans tens of thousands of clones, about 90% being singletons. This chain connects TRBV27 to TRBJ1-2, with 9 bases that match TRBD1. Sequencing used CD4+ T cells from peripheral blood mononuclear cells, obtained before pregnancy. The source is a female donor with multiple sclerosis, enrolled in a pregnancy study. Written as DNA, the CDR3 is TGTGCCAGCAGTACCGGGACAGGGACCTATGGCTACACCTTC. Protein sequence: CASSTGTGTYGYTF.